Each of the 30 T cell receptor beta chains below was sequenced from the same sample in a study of STAT5B mutations in CD4+ large granular lymphocyte leukemia. The table came from immunoSEQ multiplex PCR; TCRdb's copy has only in-frame clones and leaves some out. The data contain tens of thousands of clones, less than 75% of them singletons. Sequenced: CD4+ T cells from blood buffy coats. These receptors all come from a human donor in good health.

In this sample, this clone turned up a few times. The chain has TRBV19 and TRBJ1-1; weak D call: TRBD1 (6 bases). CDR1 is LNHDA and CDR2 is SQIVND in the germline V gene (reference sequence). V lost 6 bases, J lost 0 bases, and 11 bases lay in between. The CDR3 consists of 14 residues. CDR3 sequence (DNA): TGTGCCAGTAGAGGACAGACCTTGAACACTGAAGCTTTCTTT. Residues: CASRGQTLNTEAFF.

This clone has just a few counts. An end of the junction does not agree with germline; a read error may underlie this. This chain joins TRBV5-1 and TRBJ1-1; 7 bases are a match to TRBD1. This CDR3 comprises 16 residues. CDR1 is SGHRS, CDR2 YFSETQ, per germline. The CDR3 region has the DNA TGCGCCAGCAGCTTGGATGCGGATAGCCGAACAGGGGTGACGATCTTT. Its translation: CASSLDADSRTGVTIF. The whole variable domain, remainder taken from reference TRBV5-1 and TRBJ1-1, is KAGVTQTPRYLIKTRGQQVTLSCSPISGHRSVSWYQQTPGQGLQFLFEYFSETQRNKGNFPGRFSGRQFSNSRSEMNVSTLELGDSALYLCASSLDADSRTGVTIFGQGTRLTVV.

This clone came up a few times. The chain recombines TRBV10-3 with TRBJ1-2, with 7 positions matching TRBD1. Germline CDR1 and CDR2: ENHRY and SYGVKD. CDR3 size: 16 residues. The V and J ends lost 0 bases and 6 bases, in that order; junction bases with no gene match: 10. This CDR3 reads CAISESRFETGNGYTF. CDR3 DNA: TGTGCCATCAGTGAGTCACGTTTTGAGACAGGGAATGGCTACACCTTC.

This clone was detected only a few times. The rearrangement joins TRBV18 to TRBJ2-4; D is ambiguous. The germline V gene has CDR1 KGHSH and CDR2 LQKENI. Trimming took off 2 bases at V and 9 bases at J, with 11 bases between the two ends. CDR3 length: 13 residues. Here the CDR3 reads CASSPVGSGIQYF. The CDR3 DNA reads as TGTGCCAGCTCACCAGTGGGTAGTGGCATTCAGTACTTC.

V gene TRBV30 combines with J gene TRBJ1-1; possible D gene TRBD1, 5 bases. The germline CDR1 and CDR2 sequences are GTSNPN and SVGIG (reference sequence). The CDR3 runs 14 residues. V was clipped by 0 bases and J by 7 bases, with 15 bases between them. The CDR3: CAWSVSQGRNEAFF. The CDR3 DNA is TGTGCCTGGAGTGTATCCCAGGGTCGGAATGAAGCTTTCTTT. The full variable domain, in which reference TRBV30 and TRBJ1-1 provide the parts outside the CDR3, is SQTIHQWPATLVQPVGSPLSLECTVEGTSNPNLYWYRQAAGRGLQLLFYSVGIGQISSEVPQNLSASRPQDRQFILSSKKLLLSDSGFYLCAWSVSQGRNEAFFGQGTRLTVV.

This clone was observed a single time. The rearrangement joins TRBV7-2 to TRBJ1-2; TRBD1 is a possible D gene (5 bases). The CDR3 runs 13 residues. Germline V gives CDR1 SGHTA, CDR2 FQGNSA. Trimming shortened V by 5 bases and J by 5 bases, and 12 bases separated the two germline ends. CDR3 sequence: CASSATARYGYTF. The CDR3 region has the DNA TGTGCCAGCAGCGCGACAGCCCGATATGGCTACACCTTC.

The V call is TRBV7-2, the J call TRBJ1-3, with D hard to call. The CDR3 length is 15 residues. Germline CDR1 and CDR2: SGHTA and FQGNSA. Deletions cut 1 base from V and 0 bases from J, with 7 bases between. This chain's CDR3 is CASSLVVNSGNTIYF. The DNA of the CDR3 is TGTGCCAGCAGCTTAGTGGTAAACTCTGGAAACACCATATATTTT.

This rearrangement joins TRBV19 to TRBJ2-1; 14 nucleotides line up with TRBD2. V lost 1 base and J lost 0; bases outside the gene matches: 2. Germline V gene data show CDR1 as LNHDA and CDR2 as SQIVND (reference sequence). CDR3 length: 18 residues. The CDR3 DNA reads as TGTGCCAGTAGTATAGGACTAGCGGGGGGGAGCTCCTACAATGAGCAGTTCTTC. Residues: CASSIGLAGGSSYNEQFF.

The V call is TRBV19, the J call TRBJ1-6; 9 bases are a match to TRBD1. Trimming cost V 1 base and J 10 bases; bases outside gene matches: 8. In germline, CDR1 is LNHDA, CDR2 SQIVND (reference sequence). CDR3 length equals 16 residues. The CDR3 bases are TGTGCCAGTAGTATAGGGGGACAGGGCATCGGCTCACCCCTCCACTTT. Translation gives CASSIGGQGIGSPLHF.

The CDR3 reads CAISGAGEALFF. The CDR3 region has the DNA TGTGCCATCAGTGGGGCGGGGGAAGCACTGTTTTTT. The chain combines TRBV10-3 with TRBJ1-4; a weak D match, TRBD1 (5 bases). This CDR3 has 12 amino acids. Trimming removed 4 bases from V and 13 bases from J, with 13 bases in between. Germline CDR1 and CDR2: ENHRY and SYGVKD.

The chain links TRBV7-2 to TRBJ1-1; D uncertain. Germline CDR1 is SGHTA and CDR2 is FQGNSA. The CDR3 loop spans 13 amino acids. Between the trimmed V and J ends, which lost 3 bases and 5 bases, there was a span of 10 bases. The DNA for the CDR3 is TGTGCCAGCAGCTTCAATCCCAGAACTGAAGCTTTCTTT. Translated: CASSFNPRTEAFF. Full variable domain (outside the CDR3, taken from reference TRBV7-2 and TRBJ1-1): GAGVSQSPSNKVTEKGKDVELRCDPISGHTALYWYRQSLGQGLEFLIYFQGNSAPDKSGLPSDRFSAERTGGSVSTLTIQRTQQEDSAVYLCASSFNPRTEAFFGQGTRLTVV.

The chain couples TRBV27 to TRBJ2-7; D is undetermined. The CDR3 is 14 residues long. V was trimmed by 5 bases and J by 5 bases, leaving 16 bases between them. CDR1 MNHEY and CDR2 SMNVEV come from the germline V gene (reference sequence). CDR3 residues: CASSPLAKVHEQYF. The DNA of the CDR3 is TGTGCCAGCAGTCCCTTGGCGAAGGTCCACGAGCAGTACTTC.

The genes are TRBV5-1 and TRBJ2-3; 9 nucleotides align to TRBD2. Trimming at V came to 0 bases and at J to 0 bases, leaving 2 bases not matched to a gene. The CDR3 has 16 residues. The germline V gene has CDR1 SGHRS and CDR2 YFSETQ. The CDR3 bases are TGCGCCAGCAGCTTGGTGACTAGCGGAAGCACAGATACGCAGTATTTT. Protein: CASSLVTSGSTDTQYF.

This clone is a singleton in its sample. A read error may account for a junction end that differs from germline. This sequence joins TRBV6-6 and TRBJ1-2; 7 bases align to TRBD1. CDR1 and CDR2 from the germline V gene are MNHNY and SVGAGI (reference sequence). This CDR3 region has 12 residues. The CDR3 reads CASSVGQESCAF. As DNA, the CDR3 is TGTGCCAGCAGTGTAGGACAGGAGAGTTGCGCCTTC.

Only one count was recorded for this clone. This sequence joins TRBV2 and TRBJ2-5; TRBD2 agrees at 8 bases. Germline CDR1 SNHLY, CDR2 FYNNEI. V shed 6 bases, J shed 1 base, and the junction held 10 bases outside the gene matches. The CDR3 is 16 amino acids. The CDR3 DNA is TGTGCCAGCAGATACAGCGGGGGTCAAACCCAAGAGACCCAGTACTTC. Translated, it gives CASRYSGGQTQETQYF.

V usage is TRBV7-2 and J usage is TRBJ1-6, with 9 bases identical to TRBD1. The CDR3 is 16 amino acids. Unmatched junction bases numbered 13, after V lost 5 bases and J lost 11 bases. Germline V gene lookup returns CDR1 SGHTA and CDR2 FQGNSA. CDR3 DNA: TGTGCCAGCAGCAATTCGCCCGGGACAGGGTATACACCCCTCCACTTT. It translates to CASSNSPGTGYTPLHF.

The chain employs TRBV9 and TRBJ1-5; D possibly corresponds to TRBD1 (5 bases). V gave up 0 bases and J gave up 7 bases, with 23 bases separating them. From germline, CDR1 is SGDLS and CDR2 YYNGEE. The CDR3 spans 18 residues. CDR3: CASSVDSQAPNLVQPQHF. In nucleotides, the CDR3 is TGTGCCAGCAGCGTAGATTCACAGGCTCCGAACTTAGTCCAGCCCCAGCATTTT.

The rearrangement joins TRBV4-3 to TRBJ2-5; 12 bases map to TRBD2. CDR1 is LGHNA, CDR2 YSLEER, per germline. The junction had 5 bases not matched to a gene; V was cut back by 1 base and J by 5 bases. CDR3 size: 16 residues. The CDR3 bases are TGCGCCAGCAGCCAAGGACTAGCGGGGGCGGGGGAGACCCAGTACTTC. Amino acids: CASSQGLAGAGETQYF.

The V call is TRBV30, the J call TRBJ1-1; maybe TRBD1 (5 bases). Deletions cut 3 bases from V and 1 base from J, with 15 bases between. CDR1 and CDR2 (germline): GTSNPN, SVGIG (reference sequence). The length of the CDR3 is 15 residues. The CDR3 coding sequence is TGTGCCTGGAGCGTCAACGGGGGTTGGAACACTGAAGCTTTCTTT. It codes for CAWSVNGGWNTEAFF. The variable domain in full, with the rest retrieved from reference TRBV30 and TRBJ1-1, is SQTIHQWPATLVQPVGSPLSLECTVEGTSNPNLYWYRQAAGRGLQLLFYSVGIGQISSEVPQNLSASRPQDRQFILSSKKLLLSDSGFYLCAWSVNGGWNTEAFFGQGTRLTVV.

The J gene is TRBJ1-6, the V gene TRBV13; D remains ambiguous. The CDR3 has 16 residues. Germline lookup yields CDR1 PRHDT and CDR2 FYEKMQ (reference sequence). The ends were cut back, 5 bases at V and 7 bases at J, with 18 bases in the middle. CDR3 residues: CASSPARAGRNSPLHF. CDR3 bases: TGTGCCAGCAGCCCCGCAAGGGCAGGCCGGAATTCACCCCTCCACTTT.

This chain connects TRBV5-6 to TRBJ1-5; TRBD1 is a possible D gene (5 bases). The CDR3 is made up of 15 amino acids. The V gene lost 4 bases and the J gene lost 4 bases, with 15 bases spanning the gap. Germline values: CDR1 SGHDT, CDR2 YYEEEE. CDR3 residues: CASSRFGDVNQPQHF. The CDR3 DNA reads TGTGCCAGCAGCCGTTTTGGGGACGTAAATCAGCCCCAGCATTTT.

V and J are TRBV4-3 and TRBJ2-1, with a weak D call TRBD2 (6 bases). Germline V CDR1 and CDR2: LGHNA, YSLEER. The V gene lost 0 bases and the J gene lost 5 bases, with 11 bases spanning the gap. The CDR3 spans 15 residues. The chain's CDR3 is CASSQEWEAHNEQFF. The CDR3 coding sequence is TGCGCCAGCAGCCAAGAATGGGAGGCCCACAATGAGCAGTTCTTC.

The chain recombines TRBV6-5 with TRBJ2-7, with 8 bases fitting TRBD1. The germline gives CDR1 MNHEY, CDR2 SVGAGI. The CDR3 covers 14 residues. The V gene end was trimmed by 5 bases and the J gene end by 2 bases; junction bases not matched to a gene: 5. The CDR3 region is CASSPRQGPYEQYF. CDR3 coding DNA: TGTGCCAGCAGTCCCCGACAGGGGCCCTACGAGCAGTACTTC.

This rearrangement joins TRBV30 to TRBJ2-7, with D possibly being TRBD1 (6 bases). Trimming took off 3 bases at V and 6 bases at J, with 12 bases between the two ends. The germline gives CDR1 GTSNPN, CDR2 SVGIG (reference sequence). This CDR3 is built from 12 residues. The CDR3 sequence is CAWRGAGVEQYF. In DNA form, the CDR3 reads TGTGCCTGGAGGGGGGCAGGGGTCGAGCAGTACTTC.

The chain links TRBV2 to TRBJ1-5, with 9 positions matching TRBD1. There are 14 residues in the CDR3. V lost 3 bases to trimming and J lost 7 bases; unmatched junction nucleotides: 4. Per the germline V gene, CDR1 is SNHLY and CDR2 is FYNNEI. The CDR3 region has the DNA TGTGCCAGCAGTGAGACAGGGGGTTACCAGCCCCAGCATTTT. The encoded protein is CASSETGGYQPQHF.

This clone appeared once. This chain connects TRBV5-8 to TRBJ1-6; 8 bases are a match to TRBD1. Germline V gene sequence: CDR1 SGHTS, CDR2 YDEGEE. V lost 0 bases to trimming and J lost 10 bases; unmatched junction nucleotides: 9. This CDR3 has 16 residues. CDR3 DNA: TGTGCCAGCAGCTTGGAGGGGACAGGAAATGGGTCACCCCTCCACTTT. Encoded protein: CASSLEGTGNGSPLHF.

This clone was counted a few times. This chain links TRBV18 with TRBJ2-7; no definite D call. The germline CDR1 and CDR2 sequences are KGHSH and LQKENI. Trimming took 5 bases from V and 2 from J, leaving 13 bases between them. The CDR3 has 14 residues. In DNA form, the CDR3 reads TGTGCCAGCTCAGCCGAAATTGATGCCTACGAGCAGTACTTC. Protein sequence: CASSAEIDAYEQYF.

The chain uses TRBV6-6 and TRBJ1-1, with 9 bases fitting TRBD1. The CDR3 sequence is 15 residues long. Germline V CDR1 and CDR2: MNHNY, SVGAGI (reference sequence). Trimming took 0 bases from V and 2 from J; bases not matched to a gene: 1. CDR3 in DNA: TGTGCCAGCAGTTACTCGGGACAGGGAAACACTGAAGCTTTCTTT. Amino acids: CASSYSGQGNTEAFF.

The chain has TRBV7-8 and TRBJ2-3; tentatively, D is TRBD2 (6 bases). V was trimmed by 1 base and J by 4 bases, leaving 9 bases between them. Germline lookup yields CDR1 SGHVS and CDR2 FQNEAQ. This CDR3 spans 14 amino acids. The CDR3 loop reads CASSLVTGADTQYF. The CDR3 nucleotides read TGTGCCAGCAGCTTAGTAACGGGGGCAGATACGCAGTATTTT.

This sequence joins TRBV5-1 and TRBJ2-7; D may be TRBD2 (5 bases). The germline CDR1 and CDR2 sequences are SGHRS and YFSETQ. The CDR3 totals 14 residues. V gave up 4 bases and J gave up 6 bases, with 17 bases separating them. The CDR3 DNA sequence: TGCGCCAGCAGCCGGACGGGGTCTAACTCCGAGCAGTACTTC. Translation: CASSRTGSNSEQYF.